The 28 T cell receptor beta chains listed next were all sequenced from one sample in a study of T cells after yellow fever vaccination. TCRdb used MiXCR to reprocess the 5' RACE reads, holding one entry per CDR3 protein. This table holds 300,000 or so distinct CDR3 sequences, 8.5% to 10% found once. This specimen consisted of CD4+ T cells sorted from PBMCs, obtained 5 days after the yellow fever booster vaccination. Receptor source: a man aged 18-30 years who received the YFV17D yellow fever vaccine.

This clonotype was found many times. This chain connects TRBV5-4 to TRBJ1-1; tentatively, D is TRBD1 (5 bases). The germline V and J ends were trimmed by 5 bases and 5 bases, with 16 bases remaining between them. The CDR3 loop spans 14 amino acids. In germline, CDR1 is SGHNT, CDR2 YYREEE (reference sequence). CDR3 coding DNA: TGTGCCAGCAGGGCAAGTGGGGGGAGAACTGAAGCTTTCTTT. This gives the protein CASRASGGRTEAFF.

The chain carries TRBV2 and TRBJ2-1; D possibly uses TRBD1 or TRBD2 (5 bases each). Germline CDR1 and CDR2: SNHLY and FYNNEI. Trimming stripped 6 bases from V and 7 bases from J, with 25 bases between. The CDR3 has 17 residues. CDR3 sequence: CASRGTLQAGLGNEQFF. The CDR3 DNA is TGTGCCAGCAGAGGGACCCTACAGGCTGGCTTGGGGAATGAGCAGTTCTTC.

The genes are TRBV29-1 and TRBJ2-2; 8 nucleotides align to TRBD2. After removal of 7 bases from V and 0 bases from J, the junction contained 4 bases not matched to a gene. This CDR3 comprises 14 residues. The germline V gene encodes CDR1 SQVTM and CDR2 ANQGSEA. The CDR3 nucleotides are TGCAGCGCCCGCGGGGGGACGAACACCGGGGAGCTGTTTTTT. Encoded protein: CSARGGTNTGELFF.

The chain carries TRBV5-1 and TRBJ2-3, with 9 nucleotides matching TRBD2. V dropped 0 bases and J dropped 2; count of bases not matched to a gene: 7. The V gene's germline CDR1 is SGHRS and CDR2 YFSETQ. This CDR3 is 17 amino acids long. As DNA, the CDR3 is TGCGCCAGCAGCTTGGCAGTAGCGGGGGTCCCCACAGATACGCAGTATTTT. This codes for CASSLAVAGVPTDTQYF.

The chain has TRBV6-5 and TRBJ1-3, with unresolved D. The V end lost 5 bases, the J end lost 0 bases, and 11 bases lay between the germline ends. Per germline, CDR1 MNHEY and CDR2 SVGAGI. This CDR3 spans 15 amino acids. In DNA, the CDR3 is TGTGCCAGCAGTATGGACCTCTACTCTGGAAACACCATATATTTT. This gives the protein CASSMDLYSGNTIYF.

V and J are TRBV18 and TRBJ1-2; a weak D match, TRBD1 (6 bases). Germline loops: CDR1 KGHSH, CDR2 LQKENI. CDR3 size: 17 residues. Trimming took 3 bases from V and 4 from J, leaving 21 bases between them. The CDR3 protein is CASSPRTAGGSFYGYTF. In DNA form, the CDR3 reads TGTGCCAGCTCACCGCGGACAGCAGGAGGTTCCTTCTATGGCTACACCTTC. The complete variable domain, with remaining parts taken from reference TRBV18 and TRBJ1-2, reads NAGVMQNPRHLVRRRGQEARLRCSPMKGHSHVYWYRQLPEEGLKFMVYLQKENIIDESGMPKERFSAEFPKEGPSILRIQQVVRGDSAAYFCASSPRTAGGSFYGYTFGSGTRLTVV.

This clonotype was seen more than once but under ten times. The gene calls are TRBV5-1 and TRBJ2-5, with TRBD1 as a possible D gene (5 bases). Trimming shortened V by 1 base and J by 3 bases, and 13 bases separated the two germline ends. Germline values: CDR1 SGHRS, CDR2 YFSETQ. The CDR3 is 15 residues long. The CDR3 sequence: CASSLFQPGKETQYF. The CDR3 DNA is TGCGCCAGCAGCTTGTTTCAACCAGGGAAAGAGACCCAGTACTTC.

This clonotype turned up a few times. The rearrangement links TRBV12-3 or TRBV12-4 to TRBJ2-1; 9 bases fit TRBD2. V lost 3 bases to trimming and J lost 4 bases; unmatched junction nucleotides: 4. CDR3 length: 15 residues. CDR3 protein: CASSFVSGGYNEQFF. The CDR3 DNA reads as TGTGCCAGCAGTTTTGTTAGCGGGGGATACAATGAGCAGTTCTTC.

This sequence joins TRBV5-6 and TRBJ1-5, with 9 bases aligning to TRBD1. Germline V gene data show CDR1 as SGHDT and CDR2 as YYEEEE. This CDR3 has 16 amino acids. V lost 1 base and J lost 3; bases outside the gene matches: 5. CDR3 loop: CASSLTGTGHNQPQHF. The CDR3 bases are TGTGCCAGCAGCTTGACCGGGACAGGGCACAATCAGCCCCAGCATTTT.

In regard to this clonotype: A much larger clonotype is one base distant, so this may be a read error. The chain is built from TRBV20-1 and TRBJ2-2, with 11 nucleotides matching TRBD2. This CDR3 comprises 14 residues. Germline V CDR1 and CDR2: DFQATT, SNEGSKA (reference sequence). Written as DNA, the CDR3 is TGCAAACACCGACTAGCGGGAATCACCGGGGAGCTGTTTTTT. Its translation is CKHRLAGITGELFF.

This clonotype came up a few times. This chain links TRBV5-1 with TRBJ2-5; 7 bases align to TRBD1. There are 13 residues in the CDR3. With V trimmed by 4 bases and J by 3 bases, 3 bases remained unmatched. The V gene's germline CDR1 is SGHRS and CDR2 YFSETQ. The CDR3 bases are TGCGCCAGCAGCGTTACAGGGGAAGAGACCCAGTACTTC. It is translated as CASSVTGEETQYF.

The chain carries TRBV6-5 and TRBJ2-3; D possibly corresponds to TRBD2 (5 bases). V lost 0 bases, J lost 6 bases, and 16 bases lay in between. The germline V gene encodes CDR1 MNHEY and CDR2 SVGAGI. The CDR3 consists of 16 residues. CDR3 DNA sequence: TGTGCCAGCAGTTACTCCGACCCAACTAGAGGTGATACGCAGTATTTT. Translated, it gives CASSYSDPTRGDTQYF.

This clonotype was seen a few times. V is TRBV5-1 and J is TRBJ2-2, with D unclear. V was trimmed by 0 bases and J by 2 bases, leaving 8 bases between them. The length of the CDR3 is 15 residues. Per germline, CDR1 SGHRS and CDR2 YFSETQ. For the CDR3, the DNA is TGCGCCAGCAGCTTGGTTGGGTCAAACACCGGGGAGCTGTTTTTT. Its protein product is CASSLVGSNTGELFF.

This clonotype was seen repeatedly, ten times or more. This chain's CDR3 is CASSYQIDRGSDTQYF. The CDR3 region has the DNA TGTGCCAGCAGTTACCAGATAGACAGGGGCAGCGATACGCAGTATTTT. V usage is TRBV6-5 and J usage is TRBJ2-3, with 8 positions matching TRBD1. Germline V gives CDR1 MNHEY, CDR2 SVGAGI. Trimming took 2 bases from V and 6 from J; bases not matched to a gene: 10. CDR3 length: 16 amino acids.

The sample holds many counts of this clonotype. The chain is built from TRBV5-4 and TRBJ2-5, with D possibly TRBD1 on 6 matching bases. CDR1 SGHNT and CDR2 YYREEE come from the germline V gene (reference sequence). The CDR3 is 15 residues long. V was shortened by 3 bases and J by 7 bases, with 19 bases between the two germline ends. This CDR3 reads CASSWGSRGSGTQYF. Written as DNA, the CDR3 is TGTGCCAGCAGCTGGGGATCAAGGGGGAGTGGGACCCAGTACTTC.

The table lists this clonotype with a few counts. This chain uses TRBV7-2 with TRBJ2-1; no firm D call. The CDR3 extends over 15 amino acids. V was trimmed by 0 bases and J by 4 bases, leaving 10 bases between them. The V gene's germline CDR1 is SGHTA and CDR2 FQGNSA. CDR3 DNA: TGTGCCAGCAGCTTAGCTCGACAAATATACAATGAGCAGTTCTTC. Translation: CASSLARQIYNEQFF.

This clonotype was counted a few times. This chain's CDR3 is CASSNDKGNQPQHF. The CDR3 nucleotides read TGTGCCAGCAGTAACGACAAGGGCAATCAGCCCCAGCATTTT. This chain connects TRBV6-1 to TRBJ1-5; D unresolved. CDR3 length: 14 amino acids. The V end was cut by 5 bases, the J end by 2 bases, with 10 bases between. Germline V gene data show CDR1 as MNHNS and CDR2 as SASEGT.

The genes are TRBV29-1 and TRBJ1-2; D gene ambiguous. Germline V gene data show CDR1 as SQVTM and CDR2 as ANQGSEA. CDR3 length: 16 residues. V was pared by 6 bases and J by 0 bases, with 20 bases between. The CDR3 reads CSVGSGRRTTNYGYTF. The DNA for the CDR3 is TGCAGCGTCGGTTCGGGCCGGCGTACTACTAACTATGGCTACACCTTC.

J is TRBJ2-3 and V is TRBV4-1; D is unresolved. The CDR3 totals 14 residues. Trimming took 1 base from V and 0 from J, leaving 5 bases between them. Germline V CDR1 and CDR2: MGHRA, YSYEKL. CDR3 DNA: TGCGCCAGCAGCCAAGTGGTTAGCACAGATACGCAGTATTTT. As protein: CASSQVVSTDTQYF.

The chain employs TRBV6-6 and TRBJ2-5; the D gene could be TRBD1 or TRBD2 (5 bases each). The CDR3 totals 16 residues. Trimming cost V 0 bases and J 2 bases, with 13 bases left between them. From germline, CDR1 is MNHNY and CDR2 SVGAGI (reference sequence). The CDR3 coding sequence is TGTGCCAGCAGTTACTCGCGAGGGGCCCCACAAGAGACCCAGTACTTC. Amino acid sequence: CASSYSRGAPQETQYF.

The V call is TRBV6-2 or TRBV6-3, the J call TRBJ2-5, with no clear D. The V gene's germline CDR1 is MNHEY and CDR2 SVGEGT. Between the trimmed V and J ends, which lost 1 base and 5 bases, there was a span of 5 bases. The length of the CDR3 is 12 residues. This chain's CDR3 is CASSYLVETQYF. The CDR3, as DNA: TGTGCCAGCAGTTACTTGGTGGAGACCCAGTACTTC.

This clonotype occurred many times. The chain couples TRBV5-1 to TRBJ2-7; TRBD1 aligns across 7 bases. Germline values: CDR1 SGHRS, CDR2 YFSETQ. V lost 0 bases to trimming and J lost 5 bases; unmatched junction nucleotides: 2. The CDR3 consists of 13 residues. DNA for the CDR3: TGCGCCAGCAGCTTGGGACAGGGTAACGAGCAGTACTTC. Residues: CASSLGQGNEQYF.

This clonotype was detected only a few times. This chain connects TRBV7-9 to TRBJ1-2, with TRBD1 matching over 7 bases. The V segment lost 1 base and the J segment 8 bases; nucleotides outside the gene matches: 1. Germline V gene data show CDR1 as SEHNR and CDR2 as FQNEAQ (reference sequence). The CDR3 length is 12 residues. The CDR3, as DNA: TGTGCCAGCAGCTTAGAGGACAGGGGCTACACCTTC. Residues: CASSLEDRGYTF.

The rearrangement uses TRBV3-1 and TRBJ1-1, with a possible D match to TRBD1 (6 bases). The CDR3 has 14 amino acids. Trimming took 1 base from V and 4 from J, leaving 10 bases between them. Germline CDR1 is LGHDT and CDR2 is YNNKEL (reference sequence). DNA of the CDR3: TGTGCCAGCAGCCAAGTAAGACAGGCCACTGAAGCTTTCTTT. Translation gives CASSQVRQATEAFF. Filled out from reference TRBV3-1 and TRBJ1-1, the complete variable domain reads DTAVSQTPKYLVTQMGNDKSIKCEQNLGHDTMYWYKQDSKKFLKIMFSYNNKELIINETVPNRFSPKSPDKAHLNLHINSLELGDSAVYFCASSQVRQATEAFFGQGTRLTVV.

The gene calls are TRBV5-1 and TRBJ1-2; D gene uncertain. V was pared by 7 bases and J by 0 bases, with 22 bases between. This CDR3 is 17 amino acids long. The germline CDR1 and CDR2 sequences are SGHRS and YFSETQ. For the CDR3, the DNA is TGCGCCAGCCGTCTCCTTACCGGCGGCGGGTCTAACTATGGCTACACCTTC. Its translation: CASRLLTGGGSNYGYTF.

Comment on this clonotype: A much larger clonotype is one base distant, so this may be a read error. This rearrangement joins TRBV5-5 to TRBJ2-1; no reliable D call. Per the germline V gene, CDR1 is SGHKS and CDR2 is YYEKEE (reference sequence). The V and J ends lost 3 bases and 8 bases respectively, with 9 bases between them. CDR3 length: 12 amino acids. The chain's CDR3 is CASSYMIDEQFF. The CDR3 DNA sequence: TGTGCCAGCAGCTATATGATCGATGAGCAGTTCTTC.

The gene calls are TRBV3-1 and TRBJ2-1; no firm D call. Germline CDR1 LGHDT, CDR2 YNNKEL (reference sequence). CDR3 length: 14 residues. V shed 2 bases and J shed 13 bases, with 18 bases lying between them. CDR3 amino acids: CASSQSRLGSTQFF. The CDR3 DNA reads TGTGCCAGCAGCCAATCCCGGCTTGGCAGTACACAGTTCTTC.

V is TRBV20-1 and J is TRBJ2-1; tentatively, D is TRBD1 or TRBD2 (5 bases each). Germline values: CDR1 DFQATT, CDR2 SNEGSKA (reference sequence). Trimming removed 6 bases at V and 8 bases at J, with 17 bases between. The CDR3 covers 13 residues. For the CDR3, the DNA is TGCAGTGCGCAGGGAGTAGGGTTGGATGAGCAGTTCTTC. Translated: CSAQGVGLDEQFF.